The sequence of this T cell receptor beta chain was determined in a study of blood T cell repertoires in COVID-19. Using immunoSEQ multiplex PCR, the repertoire was profiled, and TCRdb retains in-frame clones only, with some absent. The data show 140,000 or so clones, roughly 80% seen once. The V gene end was trimmed by 4 bases and the J gene end by 4 bases; junction bases not matched to a gene: 8. Germline V gene lookup returns CDR1 SQVTM and CDR2 ANQGSEA. This CDR3 comprises 14 residues. The V gene is TRBV29-1, the J gene TRBJ2-7; TRBD1 matches at 9 bases. Sequencing was carried out using peripheral blood. The clonotype was recovered from a man aged 50 to 59 with active or convalescent COVID-19. The CDR3 protein is CSVAPRQGGYEQYF. The DNA for the CDR3 is TGCAGCGTTGCCCCCCGACAGGGGGGATACGAGCAGTACTTC.